This T cell receptor (beta chain) was sequenced during a study of T cell repertoires in cytomegalovirus infection. Study overall: The authors used CMV epitopes that were HLA-C-restricted (recently identified) and HLA-B-restricted (well studied). Indicated by public TCR beta signatures were CMV infection and matching HLA type.

The germline V gene encodes CDR1 SGHTA and CDR2 FQGNSA. V gave up 2 bases and J gave up 4 bases; unmatched junction bases: 8. The CDR3 totals 16 residues. Note on this clonotype: Antigen: not known. This may be a read error, as it is one base from a much larger clone.

MiXCR was run by TCRdb on the reads, yielding one entry per CDR3 protein. The data hold about 920,000 distinct CDR3 sequences, with roughly 30% observed a single time. The specimen comprised cultured CD8+ T cells from PBMCs, sampled from culture after CMV antigen stimulation. The clonotype was recovered from a human donor in good health (CMV status not recorded). Some clones in this sample may be carry-over from other donors' samples. The V and J genes are TRBV7-2 and TRBJ2-1, with 7 bases lining up with TRBD2. DNA for the CDR3: TGTGCCAGCAGCTTACGGGTGCGGGGGAAGTACAATGAGCAGTTCTTC. It yields the protein CASSLRVRGKYNEQFF.